What follows describes a single TCR beta chain. These data belong to a study of blood T cell repertoires in COVID-19. Germline loops: CDR1 KGHSH, CDR2 LQKENI. The length of the CDR3 is 15 residues. V lost 3 bases and J lost 0, with 9 bases in between. Some clones are missing from TCRdb's copy, which holds only in-frame ones; the method was immunoSEQ multiplex PCR. The sample has under 550,000 clones; 70% to 90% are singletons. This sequence joins TRBV18 and TRBJ2-1, with D maybe TRBD2 (5 bases). Sequencing was carried out using peripheral blood. The sequence was collected from a man in his late teens or twenties with COVID-19, enrolled during active disease. The CDR3 DNA follows: TGTGCCAGCTCACCGACGGGGAGCTCCTACAATGAGCAGTTCTTC. This codes for CASSPTGSSYNEQFF.